A single TCR beta chain is shown here with its context. Its antigen remains unidentified. CDR3 size: 17 residues. Trimming at V came to 1 base and at J to 3 bases, leaving 7 bases not matched to a gene. Looked up from germline, CDR1 is LNHDA and CDR2 is SQIVND (reference sequence). The sample belongs to a study of cytomegalovirus exposure and HLA in healthy donors. The study, taken as a whole, reports: DRB1 had the most TCR associations and HLA-C the fewest, a later analysis found, with rates varying by HLA locus.

Primers included in the PCR were 60 Vbeta and 13 Jbeta primers. Here immunoSEQ multiplex PCR was the method, and the copy in TCRdb shows in-frame clones only, minus some. Here the sample spans 91,000 or so clones, 76% being singletons. This clonotype was obtained from a man aged 30 to 39 in good health and CMV-seropositive. The rearrangement links TRBV19 to TRBJ1-5; TRBD1 agrees at 9 bases. Sample: PBMCs. This CDR3 is CASSIGTGAPSNQPQHF. In DNA form, the CDR3 reads TGTGCCAGTAGTATAGGGACAGGGGCCCCCTCCAATCAGCCCCAGCATTTT.